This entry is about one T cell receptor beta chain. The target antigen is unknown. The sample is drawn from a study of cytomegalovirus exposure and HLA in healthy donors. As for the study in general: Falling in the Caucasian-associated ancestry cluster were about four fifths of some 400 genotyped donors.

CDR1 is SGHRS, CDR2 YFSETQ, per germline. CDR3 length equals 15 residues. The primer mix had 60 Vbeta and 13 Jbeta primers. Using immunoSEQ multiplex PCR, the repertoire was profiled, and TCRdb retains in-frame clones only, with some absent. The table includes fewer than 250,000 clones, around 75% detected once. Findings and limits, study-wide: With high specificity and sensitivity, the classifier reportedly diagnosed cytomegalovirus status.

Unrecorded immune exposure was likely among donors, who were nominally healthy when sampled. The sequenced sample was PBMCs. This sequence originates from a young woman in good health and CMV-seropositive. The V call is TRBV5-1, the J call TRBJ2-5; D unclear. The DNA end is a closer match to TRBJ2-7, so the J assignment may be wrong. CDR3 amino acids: CASSLAGHGAYEQYF. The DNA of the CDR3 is TGCGCCAGCAGCTTGGCGGGTCACGGAGCGTACGAGCAGTACTTC.